These 19 T cell receptor beta chains were all obtained from the same sample, sequenced in a study of spatial heterogeneity in lung cancer. The time point: blood at routine non-recurrence follow-up after resection. TCRdb re-called the 5' RACE reads through MiXCR, storing one row per CDR3 protein. The profile covers 85,000 to 100,000 distinct CDR3 sequences, with roughly a fifth appearing a single time and about a fifth taken by the ten largest. Sequencing used PBMCs, obtained at follow-up. All receptors come from a male donor with early-stage non-small cell lung cancer.

Ten or more counts support this clonotype. This rearrangement joins TRBV12-3 or TRBV12-4 to TRBJ2-7, with D tentatively TRBD1 or TRBD2 (5 bases each). The CDR3 consists of 13 residues. V lost 5 bases, J lost 6 bases, and 14 bases lay in between. CDR3 in amino acids: CASSTGTAPEQYF. The CDR3 coding sequence is TGTGCCAGCAGTACCGGGACGGCCCCCGAGCAGTACTTC.

This clonotype has just a few counts. The chain joins TRBV2 to TRBJ2-7; D ambiguous. The CDR3 loop spans 10 amino acids. Per germline, CDR1 SNHLY and CDR2 FYNNEI. V lost 6 bases, J lost 3 bases, and 3 bases lay in between. In DNA form, the CDR3 reads TGTGCCAGCAGGCTCTACGAGCAGTACTTC. Its protein is CASRLYEQYF.

J is TRBJ1-4 and V is TRBV19; TRBD1 agrees at 7 bases. The CDR3 has 14 amino acids. Germline V gives CDR1 LNHDA, CDR2 SQIVND (reference sequence). Trimming at V came to 6 bases and at J to 8 bases, leaving 9 bases not matched to a gene. The CDR3: CASSRTGEGEKLFF. CDR3 bases: TGTGCCAGTAGCCGAACAGGGGAAGGCGAAAAACTGTTTTTT.

The V call is TRBV27, the J call TRBJ1-1, with 7 bases identical to TRBD1. V dropped 5 bases and J dropped 3; count of bases not matched to a gene: 21. The germline V gene encodes CDR1 MNHEY and CDR2 SMNVEV (reference sequence). The CDR3 runs 19 residues. Here the CDR3 reads CASSTLTPGQRREDTEAFF. DNA for the CDR3: TGTGCCAGCAGTACCCTCACTCCGGGACAGCGACGAGAGGACACTGAAGCTTTCTTT.

CDR3 region: CASSATANYGYTF. The CDR3 DNA reads TGTGCCAGCAGCGCTACAGCTAACTATGGCTACACCTTC. The rearrangement links TRBV7-2 to TRBJ1-2, with no clear D. The ends were cut back, 5 bases at V and 0 bases at J, with 7 bases in the middle. Germline V lookup: CDR1 SGHTA, CDR2 FQGNSA. This CDR3 is 13 amino acids long.

This clonotype was picked up many times. The chain links TRBV5-1 to TRBJ2-3, with a tentative D call TRBD1 (6 bases). Germline CDR1 is SGHRS and CDR2 is YFSETQ. The CDR3 totals 14 residues. Trimming took 0 bases from V and 5 from J, leaving 10 bases between them. CDR3 DNA sequence: TGCGCCAGCAGCTTGGGACAGGATGTAGATACGCAGTATTTT. Its protein product is CASSLGQDVDTQYF.

A few counts support this clonotype. The genes are TRBV7-9 and TRBJ2-5, with 8 bases aligning to TRBD2. V gave up 1 base and J gave up 1 base; unmatched junction bases: 2. Germline CDR1 and CDR2: SEHNR and FQNEAQ (reference sequence). There are 15 residues in the CDR3. Here the CDR3 reads CASSLVGTSQETQYF. The CDR3 coding sequence is TGTGCCAGCAGCTTAGTAGGGACTAGCCAAGAGACCCAGTACTTC.

The rearrangement joins TRBV20-1 to TRBJ1-1; possible D gene TRBD1, 6 bases. Germline lookup yields CDR1 DFQATT and CDR2 SNEGSKA (reference sequence). V was clipped by 3 bases and J by 5 bases, with 19 bases between them. This CDR3 region has 15 residues. The CDR3 reads CSARLAGAVSTEAFF. The CDR3 DNA reads as TGCAGTGCTAGGTTGGCAGGGGCGGTGAGTACTGAAGCTTTCTTT.

This clonotype has just a few counts. This chain connects TRBV6-5 to TRBJ2-2; D not certain. In germline, CDR1 is MNHEY, CDR2 SVGAGI. The CDR3 consists of 14 residues. The ends were cut back, 5 bases at V and 0 bases at J, with 7 bases in the middle. CDR3 in amino acids: CASSGRTNTGELFF. CDR3 nucleotide sequence: TGTGCCAGCAGTGGACGGACGAACACCGGGGAGCTGTTTTTT.

J is TRBJ1-2 and V is TRBV7-2, with unresolved D. Trimming pared 5 bases from V and 6 bases from J, leaving 13 bases between. From germline, CDR1 is SGHTA and CDR2 FQGNSA. The CDR3 has 13 residues. In DNA form, the CDR3 reads TGTGCCAGCAGCCCCCTTCGTTTGAATGGCTACACCTTC. This gives the protein CASSPLRLNGYTF.

This chain connects TRBV10-3 to TRBJ2-7; D is uncertain. This CDR3 spans 14 amino acids. Germline-derived CDR1 and CDR2 are ENHRY and SYGVKD. Trimming took off 3 bases at V and 2 bases at J, with 11 bases between the two ends. The CDR3 region has the DNA TGTGCCATCAGTGATCCGGGCGTGACCTACGAGCAGTACTTC. It translates to CAISDPGVTYEQYF.

This clonotype has a handful of counts. The chain couples TRBV6-5 to TRBJ1-1; TRBD1 is a possible D gene (5 bases). There are 13 residues in the CDR3. Germline V gives CDR1 MNHEY, CDR2 SVGAGI. Trimming cost V 4 bases and J 1 base, with 7 bases left between them. The CDR3 bases are TGTGCCAGCAGTTTCGACAGGAACACTGAAGCTTTCTTT. This translates into CASSFDRNTEAFF.

The V and J genes are TRBV24-1 and TRBJ2-5; 9 bases map to TRBD1. This CDR3 region has 15 residues. Looked up from germline, CDR1 is KGHDR and CDR2 is SFDVKD. V was clipped by 4 bases and J by 1 base; unmatched bases: 3. CDR3 region: CATSEVDRGQETQYF. The CDR3 DNA reads TGTGCCACCAGTGAGGTGGACAGGGGCCAAGAGACCCAGTACTTC.

The chain uses TRBV2 and TRBJ2-7, with 9 bases identical to TRBD1. The V segment lost 6 bases and the J segment 6 bases; nucleotides outside the gene matches: 6. Germline CDR1 is SNHLY and CDR2 is FYNNEI. The CDR3 is 13 amino acids. The CDR3 DNA reads as TGTGCCAGCAGGGGGACAGGGTCGGCCGAGCAGTACGTC. This sequence encodes CASRGTGSAEQYV.

This clonotype was picked up a small number of times. The chain links TRBV5-1 to TRBJ1-3; maybe TRBD1 (5 bases). This CDR3 comprises 16 residues. V was shortened by 3 bases and J by 4 bases, with 17 bases between the two germline ends. Germline V gene data show CDR1 as SGHRS and CDR2 as YFSETQ. This CDR3 reads CASSSGDLGGGNTIYF. The CDR3 DNA reads as TGCGCCAGCAGCTCGGGGGATTTGGGCGGCGGAAACACCATATATTTT.

The chain combines TRBV4-3 with TRBJ1-2, with TRBD1 identical over 7 bases. Germline V gene lookup returns CDR1 LGHNA and CDR2 YSLEER. This CDR3 has 16 residues. The V and J ends lost 4 bases and 2 bases, in that order; junction bases with no gene match: 10. This CDR3 reads CASSRNHRGANYGYTF. The CDR3 bases are TGCGCCAGCAGCCGAAATCACAGGGGAGCCAACTATGGCTACACCTTC.

The CDR3 spells CASNGGETYNEQFF. The CDR3, as DNA: TGTGCCAGCAACGGCGGGGAGACCTACAATGAGCAGTTCTTC. V is TRBV6-2 or TRBV6-3 and J is TRBJ2-1; tentative D call: TRBD2 (6 bases). In germline, CDR1 is MNHEY, CDR2 SVGEGT. The V end was cut by 7 bases, the J end by 2 bases, with 12 bases between. This CDR3 region has 14 residues.

This clonotype was recorded many times. V is TRBV19 and J is TRBJ2-4, with 13 bases that match TRBD2. CDR3 length: 15 amino acids. Trimming took 6 bases from V and 5 from J; bases not matched to a gene: 4. Germline-derived CDR1 and CDR2 are LNHDA and SQIVND (reference sequence). In DNA, the CDR3 is TGTGCCAGTAGGAGACTAGCGGGGGGCCAAAACATTCAGTACTTC. It is translated as CASRRLAGGQNIQYF.

This clonotype turned up a few times. This sequence joins TRBV27 and TRBJ2-5, with 16 bases matching TRBD2. The CDR3 runs to 19 residues. Germline V gene lookup returns CDR1 MNHEY and CDR2 SMNVEV (reference sequence). V trimming: 0 bases; J trimming: 4 bases; junction bases outside the gene matches: 8. The DNA of the CDR3 is TGTGCCAGCAGTTTATCGCTGGGACTAGCGGGAGGGCCGGGAGAGACCCAGTACTTC. This gives the protein CASSLSLGLAGGPGETQYF.